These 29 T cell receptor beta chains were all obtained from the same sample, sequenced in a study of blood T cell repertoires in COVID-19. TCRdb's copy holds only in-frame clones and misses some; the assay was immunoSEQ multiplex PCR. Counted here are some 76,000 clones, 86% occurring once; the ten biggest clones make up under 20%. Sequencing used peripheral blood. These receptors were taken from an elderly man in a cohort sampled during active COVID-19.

The CDR3 DNA reads TGTGCCAGCAGCCAAGTTACAGGGCGGGCCCTCCACTTT. It codes for CASSQVTGRALHF. This chain links TRBV3-1 (or the pseudogene TRBV3-2) with TRBJ1-6, with TRBD1 as a possible D gene (6 bases). The CDR3 runs 13 residues. Germline lookup yields CDR1 LGHDT and CDR2 YNNKEL (reference sequence). Trimming removed 1 base from V and 14 bases from J, with 12 bases in between.

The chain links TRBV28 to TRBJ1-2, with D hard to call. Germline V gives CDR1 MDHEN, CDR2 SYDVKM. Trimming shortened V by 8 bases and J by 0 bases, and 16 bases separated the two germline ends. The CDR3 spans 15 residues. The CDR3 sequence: CASGTGSSTNYGYTF. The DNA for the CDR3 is TGTGCCAGCGGAACCGGGTCCTCCACTAACTATGGCTACACCTTC.

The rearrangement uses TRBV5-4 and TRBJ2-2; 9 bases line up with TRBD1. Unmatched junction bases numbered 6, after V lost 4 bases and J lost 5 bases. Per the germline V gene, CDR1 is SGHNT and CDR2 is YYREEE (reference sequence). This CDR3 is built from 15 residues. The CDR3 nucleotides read TGTGCCAGCAGCCCACGGACAGGGGAGACCGGGGAGCTGTTTTTT. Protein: CASSPRTGETGELFF.

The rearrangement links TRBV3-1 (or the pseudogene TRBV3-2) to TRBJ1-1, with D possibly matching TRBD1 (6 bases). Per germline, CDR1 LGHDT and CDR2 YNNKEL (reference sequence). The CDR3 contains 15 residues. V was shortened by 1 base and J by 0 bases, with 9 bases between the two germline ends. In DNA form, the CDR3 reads TGTGCCAGCAGCCAAGCAACAGGGTTGAACACTGAAGCTTTCTTT. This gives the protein CASSQATGLNTEAFF.

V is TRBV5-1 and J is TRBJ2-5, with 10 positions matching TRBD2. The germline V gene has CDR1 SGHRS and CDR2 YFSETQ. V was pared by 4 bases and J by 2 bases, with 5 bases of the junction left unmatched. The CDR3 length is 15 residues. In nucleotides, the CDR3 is TGCGCCAGCAGCGGCGGGACTAGCGAGCAAGAGACCCAGTACTTC. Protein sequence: CASSGGTSEQETQYF.

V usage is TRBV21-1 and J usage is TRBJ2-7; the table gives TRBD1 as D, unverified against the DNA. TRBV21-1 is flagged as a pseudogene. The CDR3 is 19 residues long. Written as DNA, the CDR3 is TGTGCCAGCAGCGATAAAACAGGGGGCGTTGGTCACTTGTCCTACGAGCAGTACGTC. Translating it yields CASSDKTGGVGHLSYEQYV.

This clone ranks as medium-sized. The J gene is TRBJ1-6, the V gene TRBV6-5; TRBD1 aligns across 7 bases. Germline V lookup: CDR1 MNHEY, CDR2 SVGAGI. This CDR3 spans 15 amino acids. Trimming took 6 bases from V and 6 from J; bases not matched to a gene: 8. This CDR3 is CASRTWDSLNSPLHF. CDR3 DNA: TGTGCCAGCAGGACCTGGGACAGCCTTAATTCACCCCTCCACTTT.

CDR3 DNA: TGTGCCAGCAGTTACTCGAGGGGGTTTGTCACTGAAGCTTTCTTT. Amino acid sequence: CASSYSRGFVTEAFF. This chain uses TRBV6-5 with TRBJ1-1; the D gene is possibly TRBD1 (6 bases). Trimming stripped 0 bases from V and 4 bases from J, with 12 bases between. Germline V gene data show CDR1 as MNHEY and CDR2 as SVGAGI. The CDR3 sequence is 15 residues long.

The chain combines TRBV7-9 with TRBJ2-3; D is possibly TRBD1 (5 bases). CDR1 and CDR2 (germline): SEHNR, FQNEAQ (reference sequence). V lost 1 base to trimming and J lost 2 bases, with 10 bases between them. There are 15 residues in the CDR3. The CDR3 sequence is CASSLVGQITDTQYF. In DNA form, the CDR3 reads TGTGCCAGCAGCTTAGTTGGACAAATCACAGATACGCAGTATTTT. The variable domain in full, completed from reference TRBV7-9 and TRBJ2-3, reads DTGVSQNPRHKITKRGQNVTFRCDPISEHNRLYWYRQTLGQGPEFLTYFQNEAQLEKSRLLSDRFSAERPKGSFSTLEIQRTEQGDSAMYLCASSLVGQITDTQYFGPGTRLTVL.

The CDR3 nucleotides read TGTGCCAGCAGCGCCAAGGGGGGCAATCAGCCCCAGCATTTT. Translating it yields CASSAKGGNQPQHF. The chain combines TRBV5-5 with TRBJ1-5, with D possibly TRBD1 on 6 matching bases. The CDR3 is 14 residues long. V shed 4 bases and J shed 2 bases, with 10 bases lying between them. CDR1 and CDR2 (germline): SGHKS, YYEKEE (reference sequence).

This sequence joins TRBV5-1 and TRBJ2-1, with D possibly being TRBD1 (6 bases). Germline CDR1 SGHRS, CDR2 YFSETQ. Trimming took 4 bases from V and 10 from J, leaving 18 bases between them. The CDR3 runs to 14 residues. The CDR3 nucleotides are TGCGCCAGCAGCCCCAGCACAGGGATCGTGGAGCAGTTCTTC. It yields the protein CASSPSTGIVEQFF.

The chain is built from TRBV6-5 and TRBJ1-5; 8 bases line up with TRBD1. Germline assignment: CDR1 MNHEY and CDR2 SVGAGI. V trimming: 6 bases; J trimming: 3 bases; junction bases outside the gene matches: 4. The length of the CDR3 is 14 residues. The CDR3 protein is CASSATGVNQPQHF. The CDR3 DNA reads TGTGCCAGCAGCGCGACAGGGGTCAATCAGCCCCAGCATTTT.

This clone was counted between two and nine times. The CDR3: CASSQANQGWQFF. In DNA, the CDR3 is TGCGCCAGCAGCCAAGCGAATCAGGGATGGCAGTTCTTC. The rearrangement uses TRBV5-1 and TRBJ2-1, with TRBD1 as a possible D gene (5 bases). The CDR3 length is 13 residues. Germline V gene sequence: CDR1 SGHRS, CDR2 YFSETQ. Trimming took off 4 bases at V and 12 bases at J, with 17 bases between the two ends.

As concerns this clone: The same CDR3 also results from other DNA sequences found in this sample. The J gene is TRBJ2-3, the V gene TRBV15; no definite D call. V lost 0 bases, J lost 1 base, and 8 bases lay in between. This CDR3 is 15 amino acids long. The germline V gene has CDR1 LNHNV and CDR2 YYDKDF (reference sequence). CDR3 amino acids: CATSRDRQGTDTQYF. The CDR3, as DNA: TGTGCCACCAGCAGAGATCGTCAGGGCACAGATACGCAGTATTTT.

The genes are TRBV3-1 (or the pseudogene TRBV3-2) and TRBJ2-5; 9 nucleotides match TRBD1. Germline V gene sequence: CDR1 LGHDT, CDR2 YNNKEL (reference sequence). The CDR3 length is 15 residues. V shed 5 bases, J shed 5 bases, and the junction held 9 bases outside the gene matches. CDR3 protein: CASSAGQGVGETQYF. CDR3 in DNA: TGTGCCAGCAGCGCGGGACAGGGCGTAGGCGAGACCCAGTACTTC.

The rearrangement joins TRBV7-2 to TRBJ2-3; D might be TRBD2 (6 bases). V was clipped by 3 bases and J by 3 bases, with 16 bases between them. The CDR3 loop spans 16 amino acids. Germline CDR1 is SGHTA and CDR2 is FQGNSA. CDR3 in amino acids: CASSFAAGVGTDTQYF. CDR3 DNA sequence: TGTGCCAGCAGCTTCGCAGCGGGCGTGGGGACAGATACGCAGTATTTT.

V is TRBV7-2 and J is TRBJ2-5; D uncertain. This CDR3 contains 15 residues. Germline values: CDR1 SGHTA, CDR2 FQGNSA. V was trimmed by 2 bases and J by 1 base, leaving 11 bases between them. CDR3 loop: CASSLNRACQETQYF. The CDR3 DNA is TGTGCCAGCAGCTTAAATCGCGCTTGCCAAGAGACCCAGTACTTC.

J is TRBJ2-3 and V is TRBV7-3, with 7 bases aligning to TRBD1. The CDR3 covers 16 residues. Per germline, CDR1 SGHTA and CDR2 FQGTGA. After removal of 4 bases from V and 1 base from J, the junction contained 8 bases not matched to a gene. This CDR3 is CASSSQQGKGTDTQYF. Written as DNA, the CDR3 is TGTGCCAGCAGCTCTCAACAGGGGAAAGGCACAGATACGCAGTATTTT.

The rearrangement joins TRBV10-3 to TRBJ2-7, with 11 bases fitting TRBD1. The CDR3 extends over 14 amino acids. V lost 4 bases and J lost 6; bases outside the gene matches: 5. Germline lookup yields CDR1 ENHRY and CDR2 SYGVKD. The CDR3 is CAISAGTGGLEQYV. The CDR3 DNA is TGTGCCATCAGTGCCGGGACAGGGGGACTCGAGCAGTACGTC.

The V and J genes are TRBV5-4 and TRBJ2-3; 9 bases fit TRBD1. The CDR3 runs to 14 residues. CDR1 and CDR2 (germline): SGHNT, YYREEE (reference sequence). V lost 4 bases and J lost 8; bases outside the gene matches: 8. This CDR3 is CASSNRDRAGTQYF. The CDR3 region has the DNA TGTGCCAGCAGCAACCGGGACAGGGCGGGTACGCAGTATTTT. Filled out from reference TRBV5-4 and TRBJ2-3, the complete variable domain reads ETGVTQSPTHLIKTRGQQVTLRCSSQSGHNTVSWYQQALGQGPQFIFQYYREEENGRGNFPPRFSGLQFPNYSSELNVNALELDDSALYLCASSNRDRAGTQYFGPGTRLTVL.

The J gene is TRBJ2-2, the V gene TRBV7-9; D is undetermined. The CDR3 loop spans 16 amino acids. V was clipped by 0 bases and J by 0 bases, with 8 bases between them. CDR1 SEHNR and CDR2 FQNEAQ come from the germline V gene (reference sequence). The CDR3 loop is CASSLASSANTGELFF. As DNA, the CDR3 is TGTGCCAGCAGCTTAGCATCGAGTGCGAACACCGGGGAGCTGTTTTTT.

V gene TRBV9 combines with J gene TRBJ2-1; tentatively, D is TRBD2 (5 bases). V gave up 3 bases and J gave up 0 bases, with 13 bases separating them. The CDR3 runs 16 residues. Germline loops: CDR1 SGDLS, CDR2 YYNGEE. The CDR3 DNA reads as TGTGCCAGCAGCGCCCCCCCAAGCGGCTCCTACAATGAGCAGTTCTTC. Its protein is CASSAPPSGSYNEQFF.

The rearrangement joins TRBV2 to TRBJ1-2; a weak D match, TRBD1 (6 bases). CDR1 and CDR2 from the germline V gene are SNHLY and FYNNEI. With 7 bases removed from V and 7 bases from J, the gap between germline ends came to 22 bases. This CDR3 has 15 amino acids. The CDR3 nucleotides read TGTGCCAGCAAGATCCTACAGGGTTTTGTTGGTGGCTACACCTTC. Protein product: CASKILQGFVGGYTF.

CDR3 coding DNA: TGCGCCAGCAGCCAAGATCTTACAGGTACTAACTATGGCTACACCTTC. As protein: CASSQDLTGTNYGYTF. The chain links TRBV4-3 to TRBJ1-2, with D perhaps TRBD1 (5 bases). The germline V gene has CDR1 LGHNA and CDR2 YSLEER. The V and J ends lost 0 bases and 0 bases respectively, with 11 bases between them. This CDR3 spans 16 amino acids.

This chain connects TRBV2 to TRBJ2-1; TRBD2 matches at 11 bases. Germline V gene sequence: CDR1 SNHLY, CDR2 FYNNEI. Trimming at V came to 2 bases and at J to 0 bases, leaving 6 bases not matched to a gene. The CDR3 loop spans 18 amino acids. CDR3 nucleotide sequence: TGTGCCAGCAGTGAATGGCCTAGCGGGGGGTTCTCCTACAATGAGCAGTTCTTC. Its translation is CASSEWPSGGFSYNEQFF. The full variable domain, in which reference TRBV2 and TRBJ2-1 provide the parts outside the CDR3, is EPEVTQTPSHQVTQMGQEVILRCVPISNHLYFYWYRQILGQKVEFLVSFYNNEISEKSEIFDDQFSVERPDGSNFTLKIRSTKLEDSAMYFCASSEWPSGGFSYNEQFFGPGTRLTVL.

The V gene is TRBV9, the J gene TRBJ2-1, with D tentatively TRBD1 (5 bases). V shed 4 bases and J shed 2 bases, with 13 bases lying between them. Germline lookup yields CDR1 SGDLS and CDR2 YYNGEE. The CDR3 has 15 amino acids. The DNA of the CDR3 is TGTGCCAGCAGCCTTCAGGGTAGACCCTACAATGAGCAGTTCTTC. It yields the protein CASSLQGRPYNEQFF.

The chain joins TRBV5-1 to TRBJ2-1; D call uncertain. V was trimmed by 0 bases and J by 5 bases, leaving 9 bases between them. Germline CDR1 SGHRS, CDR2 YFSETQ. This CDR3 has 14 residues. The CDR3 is CASSLAEQDNEQFF. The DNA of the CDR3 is TGCGCCAGCAGCTTGGCCGAGCAAGACAATGAGCAGTTCTTC.

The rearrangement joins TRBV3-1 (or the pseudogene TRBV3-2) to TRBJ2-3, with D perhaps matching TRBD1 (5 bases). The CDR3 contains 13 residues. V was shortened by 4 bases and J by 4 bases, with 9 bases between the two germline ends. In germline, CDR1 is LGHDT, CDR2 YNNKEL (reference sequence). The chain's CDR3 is CASSLRGADTQYF. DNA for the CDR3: TGTGCCAGCAGCCTAAGGGGCGCAGATACGCAGTATTTT.

For the CDR3, the DNA is TGTGCCAGCAGTTTACAGGGCAGACTTATTGGAAACACCATATATTTT. Residues: CASSLQGRLIGNTIYF. This chain uses TRBV7-9 with TRBJ1-3; maybe TRBD1 (6 bases). Germline values: CDR1 SEHNR, CDR2 FQNEAQ (reference sequence). V lost 6 bases and J 3 bases, leaving 18 bases between the germline ends. The CDR3 runs 16 residues.